The entry below gives a single T cell receptor beta chain sequence along with its context. The antigen remains unidentified. The source of the sample is a study of cytomegalovirus exposure and HLA in healthy donors. Overall study findings and caveats: Another analysis was done later, and it associated more than 15,000 TCR beta sequences with HLA alleles at 0.05 false discovery rate.

Amplification used 60 Vbeta primers and 13 Jbeta primers. Profiling relied on immunoSEQ multiplex PCR, and the TCRdb table lists in-frame clones only, not all of them. The repertoire has roughly 110,000 clones, just over 70% of them found once; the top ten carry 0.79%. The TCR originated in a boy aged 5 to 17 in good health and CMV-seronegative. The source material was PBMCs.

For the CDR3, the DNA is TGCGCCAGCAGCTTTGCGGGGGTCCTCGGAGAGACCCAGTACTTC. Translated, it gives CASSFAGVLGETQYF. This sequence joins TRBV5-1 and TRBJ2-5; TRBD2 matches 7 bases. CDR1 SGHRS and CDR2 YFSETQ come from the germline V gene. CDR3 size: 15 residues. V lost 2 bases and J lost 4; bases outside the gene matches: 8.